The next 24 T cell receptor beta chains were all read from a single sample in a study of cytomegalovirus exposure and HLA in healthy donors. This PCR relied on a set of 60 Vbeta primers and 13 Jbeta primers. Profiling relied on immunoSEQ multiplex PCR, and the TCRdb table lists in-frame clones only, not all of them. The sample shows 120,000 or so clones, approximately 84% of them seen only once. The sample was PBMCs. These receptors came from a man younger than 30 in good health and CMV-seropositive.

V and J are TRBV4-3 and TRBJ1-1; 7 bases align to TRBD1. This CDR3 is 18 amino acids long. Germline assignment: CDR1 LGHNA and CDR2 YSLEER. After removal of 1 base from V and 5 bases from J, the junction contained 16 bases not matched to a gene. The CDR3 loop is CASSQVLSGGGVTTEAFF. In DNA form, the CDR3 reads TGCGCCAGCAGCCAAGTTTTGTCCGGAGGGGGCGTGACAACTGAAGCTTTCTTT.

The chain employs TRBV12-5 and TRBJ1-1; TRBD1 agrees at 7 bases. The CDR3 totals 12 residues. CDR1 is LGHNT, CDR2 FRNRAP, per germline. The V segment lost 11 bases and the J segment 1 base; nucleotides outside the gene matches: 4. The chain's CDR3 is CARGTENTEAFF. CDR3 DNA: TGTGCTCGGGGGACAGAGAACACTGAAGCTTTCTTT.

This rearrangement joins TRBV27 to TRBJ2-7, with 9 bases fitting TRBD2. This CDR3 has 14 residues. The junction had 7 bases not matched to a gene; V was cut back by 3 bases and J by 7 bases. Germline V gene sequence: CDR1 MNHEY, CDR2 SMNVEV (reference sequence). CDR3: CASSFSSTSGEQYF. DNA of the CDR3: TGTGCCAGCAGTTTTTCCTCGACTAGCGGAGAGCAGTACTTC.

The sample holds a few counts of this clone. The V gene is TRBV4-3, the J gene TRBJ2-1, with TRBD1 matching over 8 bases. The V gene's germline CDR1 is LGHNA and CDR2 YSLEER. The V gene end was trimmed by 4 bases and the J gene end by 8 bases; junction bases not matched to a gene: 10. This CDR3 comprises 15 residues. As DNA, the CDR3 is TGCGCCAGCAGCCCCGATTACACAGGGGGTTATGAGCAGTTCTTC. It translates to CASSPDYTGGYEQFF.

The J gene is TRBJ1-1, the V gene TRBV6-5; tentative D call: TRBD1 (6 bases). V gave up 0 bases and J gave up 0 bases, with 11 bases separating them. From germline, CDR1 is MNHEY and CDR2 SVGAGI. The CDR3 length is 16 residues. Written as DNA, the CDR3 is TGTGCCAGCAGTTACTCGCAGGACAGTGTGAACACTGAAGCTTTCTTT. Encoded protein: CASSYSQDSVNTEAFF.

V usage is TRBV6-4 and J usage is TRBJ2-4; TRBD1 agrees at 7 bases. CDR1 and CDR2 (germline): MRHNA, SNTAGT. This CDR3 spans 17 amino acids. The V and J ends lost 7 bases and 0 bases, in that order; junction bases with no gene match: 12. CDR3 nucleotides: TGTGCCAGCAAAGGGGGCCCTGGTGTTCTAGCCAAAAACATTCAGTACTTC. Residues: CASKGGPGVLAKNIQYF.

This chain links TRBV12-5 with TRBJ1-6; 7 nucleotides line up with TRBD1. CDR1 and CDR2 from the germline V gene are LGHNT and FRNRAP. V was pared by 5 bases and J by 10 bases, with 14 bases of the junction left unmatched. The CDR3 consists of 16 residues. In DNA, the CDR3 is TGTGCTAGTGGTCACCTACCGGGACAGCCTAGATCACCCCTCCACTTT. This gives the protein CASGHLPGQPRSPLHF.

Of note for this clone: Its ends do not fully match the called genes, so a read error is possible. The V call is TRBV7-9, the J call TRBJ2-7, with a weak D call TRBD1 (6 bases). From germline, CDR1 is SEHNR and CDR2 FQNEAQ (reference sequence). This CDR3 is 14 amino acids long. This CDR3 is CSSSPDGRGYEQYF. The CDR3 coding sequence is TGTTCCAGCAGCCCCGACGGTAGGGGGTACGAGCAGTACTTC.

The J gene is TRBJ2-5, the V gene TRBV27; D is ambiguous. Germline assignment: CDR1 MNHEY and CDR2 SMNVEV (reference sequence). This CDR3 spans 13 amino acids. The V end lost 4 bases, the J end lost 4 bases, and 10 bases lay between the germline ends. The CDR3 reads CASSSPSGETQYF. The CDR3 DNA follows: TGTGCCAGCAGTTCCCCGTCGGGAGAGACCCAGTACTTC.

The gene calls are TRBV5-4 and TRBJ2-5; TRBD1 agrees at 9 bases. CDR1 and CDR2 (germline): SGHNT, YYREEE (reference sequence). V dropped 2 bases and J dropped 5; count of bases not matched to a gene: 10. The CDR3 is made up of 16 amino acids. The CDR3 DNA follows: TGTGCCAGCAGCTTCGTAAAGACAGGGGGAAGTGAGACCCAGTACTTC. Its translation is CASSFVKTGGSETQYF.

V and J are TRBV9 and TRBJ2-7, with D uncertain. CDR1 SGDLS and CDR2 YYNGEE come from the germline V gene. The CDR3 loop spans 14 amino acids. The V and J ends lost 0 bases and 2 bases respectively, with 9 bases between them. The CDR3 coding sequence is TGTGCCAGCAGCGTAGGGGTGGAGACCTACGAGCAGTACTTC. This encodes CASSVGVETYEQYF.

The CDR3 nucleotides read TGCAGCGTTGCGACAGGGCTCTCTGGAAACACCATATATTTT. This translates into CSVATGLSGNTIYF. The chain recombines TRBV29-1 with TRBJ1-3; the match to TRBD1 covers 7 bases. With 4 bases clipped from V and 0 bases from J, the junction kept 3 bases outside the gene matches. CDR1 and CDR2 (germline): SQVTM, ANQGSEA. The CDR3 length is 14 residues.

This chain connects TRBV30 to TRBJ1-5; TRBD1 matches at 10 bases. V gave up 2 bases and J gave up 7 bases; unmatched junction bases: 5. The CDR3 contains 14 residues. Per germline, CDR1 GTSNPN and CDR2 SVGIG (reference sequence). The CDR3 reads CAWSPGQGGQPQHF. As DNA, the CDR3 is TGTGCCTGGAGTCCCGGACAGGGGGGCCAGCCCCAGCATTTT.

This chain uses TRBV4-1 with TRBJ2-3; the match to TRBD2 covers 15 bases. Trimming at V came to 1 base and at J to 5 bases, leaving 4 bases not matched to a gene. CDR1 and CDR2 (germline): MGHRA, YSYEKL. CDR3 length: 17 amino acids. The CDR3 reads CASSQVGLAGGVDTQYF. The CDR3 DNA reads TGCGCCAGCAGCCAAGTGGGACTAGCGGGAGGAGTAGATACGCAGTATTTT.

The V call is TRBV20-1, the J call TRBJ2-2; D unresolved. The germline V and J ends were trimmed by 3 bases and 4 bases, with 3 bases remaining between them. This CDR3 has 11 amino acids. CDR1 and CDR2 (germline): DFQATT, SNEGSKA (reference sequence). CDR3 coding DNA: TGCAGTGCTAGGAGCACCGGGGAGCTGTTTTTT. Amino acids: CSARSTGELFF.

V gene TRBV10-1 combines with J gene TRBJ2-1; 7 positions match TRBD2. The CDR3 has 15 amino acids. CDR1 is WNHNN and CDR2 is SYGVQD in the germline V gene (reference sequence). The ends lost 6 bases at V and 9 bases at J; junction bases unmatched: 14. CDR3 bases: TGCGCCAGCAGCCGGATTAGCGGGCAGGCTAGTGAGCAGTTCTTC. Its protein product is CASSRISGQASEQFF.

CDR3 DNA sequence: TGTGCCAGCAGTGACAGGGGGCAAGAGACCCAGTACTTC. This encodes CASSDRGQETQYF. The rearrangement uses TRBV6-4 and TRBJ2-5; TRBD1 might be the D (6 bases). This CDR3 contains 13 residues. Germline CDR1 is MRHNA and CDR2 is SNTAGT. V was trimmed by 2 bases and J by 2 bases, leaving 6 bases between them.

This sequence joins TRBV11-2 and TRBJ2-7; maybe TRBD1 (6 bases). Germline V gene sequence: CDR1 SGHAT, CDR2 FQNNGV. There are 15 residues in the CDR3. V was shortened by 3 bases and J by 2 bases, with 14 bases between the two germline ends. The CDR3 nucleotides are TGTGCCAGCAGCTTCCGGACAGTGTCGCCCTACGAGCAGTACTTC. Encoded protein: CASSFRTVSPYEQYF.

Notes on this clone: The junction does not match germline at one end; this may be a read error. The CDR3, as DNA: TGTGCTAGCAGCACTAAAGTTGGGACCGGGGAGCTGTTTTTT. Amino acid sequence: CASSTKVGTGELFF. The chain couples TRBV7-7 to TRBJ2-2, with D unresolved. The length of the CDR3 is 14 residues. Germline CDR1 is SSHAT and CDR2 is FNYEAQ (reference sequence).

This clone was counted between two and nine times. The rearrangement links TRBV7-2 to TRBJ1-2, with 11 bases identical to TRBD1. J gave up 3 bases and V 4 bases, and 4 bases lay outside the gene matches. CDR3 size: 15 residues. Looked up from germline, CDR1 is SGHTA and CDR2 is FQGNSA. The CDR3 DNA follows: TGTGCCAGCAGCTCACGGACAGGGGGCTACTATGGCTACACCTTC. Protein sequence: CASSSRTGGYYGYTF.

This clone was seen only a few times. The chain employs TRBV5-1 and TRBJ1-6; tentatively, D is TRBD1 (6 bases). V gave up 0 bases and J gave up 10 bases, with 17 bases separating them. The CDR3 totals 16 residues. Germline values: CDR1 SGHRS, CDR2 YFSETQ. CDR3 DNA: TGCGCCAGCAGCTTGGCGGCAGGGGCCCAAGGATCACCCCTCCACTTT. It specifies CASSLAAGAQGSPLHF.

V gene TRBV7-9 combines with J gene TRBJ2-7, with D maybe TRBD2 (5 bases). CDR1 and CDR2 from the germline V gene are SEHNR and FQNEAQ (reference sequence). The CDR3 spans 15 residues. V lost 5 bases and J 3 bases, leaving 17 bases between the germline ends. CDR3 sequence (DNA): TGTGCCAGCAGCCGGTTGGACTCACGACTCTACGAGCAGTACTTC. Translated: CASSRLDSRLYEQYF.

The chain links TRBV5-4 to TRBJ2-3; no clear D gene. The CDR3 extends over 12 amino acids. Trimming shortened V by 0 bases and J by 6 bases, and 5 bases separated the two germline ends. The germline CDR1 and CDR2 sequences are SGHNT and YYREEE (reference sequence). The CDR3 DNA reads TGTGCCAGCAGCTTGGCGGAGGATACGCAGTATTTT. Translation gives CASSLAEDTQYF.

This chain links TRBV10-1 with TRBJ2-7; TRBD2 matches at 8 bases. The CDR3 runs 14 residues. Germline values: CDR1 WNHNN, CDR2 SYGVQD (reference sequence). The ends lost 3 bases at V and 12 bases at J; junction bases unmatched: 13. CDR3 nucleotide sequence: TGCGCCAGCAGTGATTCGCTGTCTGCGGGAGGTCTGTACTTC. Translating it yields CASSDSLSAGGLYF.